The text below deals with one TCR beta chain. These data are taken from a study of blood T cell repertoires in COVID-19. The CDR3 is made up of 16 amino acids. The V gene end was trimmed by 5 bases and the J gene end by 6 bases; junction bases not matched to a gene: 9. CDR1 is SGHVS, CDR2 FQNEAQ, per germline. Only in-frame clones appear in the TCRdb table, and some are missing; sequencing was by immunoSEQ multiplex PCR. Of some 380,000 clones listed, about 87% are singletons. The sequenced sample consisted of PBMCs or T cells enriched from blood (not recorded which). The chain uses TRBV7-8 and TRBJ2-1; 11 positions match TRBD2. The receptor's source is a young man who had recovered from COVID-19. The CDR3 protein is CASSILTSGGGNEQFF. DNA for the CDR3: TGTGCCAGCAGCATCTTAACTAGCGGGGGAGGCAATGAGCAGTTCTTC.